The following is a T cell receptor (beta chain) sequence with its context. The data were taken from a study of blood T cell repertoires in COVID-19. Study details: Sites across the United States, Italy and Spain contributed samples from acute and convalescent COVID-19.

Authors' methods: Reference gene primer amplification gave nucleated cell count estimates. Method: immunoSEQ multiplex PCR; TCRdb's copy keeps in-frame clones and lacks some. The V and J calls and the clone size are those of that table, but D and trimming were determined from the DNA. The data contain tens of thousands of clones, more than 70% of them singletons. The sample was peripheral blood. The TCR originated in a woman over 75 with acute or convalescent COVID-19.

The CDR3 is CASSLGQVHNQPQHF. The CDR3 DNA sequence: TGTGCCAGCAGCCTAGGACAGGTTCATAATCAGCCCCAGCATTTT. V usage is TRBV5-6 and J usage is TRBJ1-5; 7 bases are shared with TRBD1. After removal of 4 bases from V and 4 bases from J, the junction contained 8 bases not matched to a gene. Germline CDR1 is SGHDT and CDR2 is YYEEEE. The CDR3 totals 15 residues.